The entry below describes one TCR beta chain. This sample was included in a study of control samples from healthy donors and cancer patients. The assay was immunoSEQ multiplex PCR, and TCRdb's table has in-frame clones only and misses some. The data contain 85,000 to 110,000 clones, around 89% of them singletons. Germline V gene sequence: CDR1 LNHNV, CDR2 YYDKDF (reference sequence). V was pared by 2 bases and J by 1 base, with 9 bases between. This CDR3 spans 15 amino acids. The J gene is TRBJ2-1, the V gene TRBV15; perhaps TRBD1 as D (6 bases). The source of this sequence is a man between 60 and 70 years old with lung cancer. The sequenced material came from PBMCs. Here the CDR3 reads CATSRPGQSYNEQFF. The DNA of the CDR3 is TGTGCCACCAGCAGACCTGGACAGTCCTACAATGAGCAGTTCTTC.